The sequence of this T cell receptor beta chain was determined in a study of T cell responses to AZD1222 COVID-19 vaccine. Study results and caveats: Vaccine-related CD4 TCRs covered spike, predominating at 160-218 and 743-854.

With regard to this clone: Antigen: not known.

Second doses that came at about 4 or about 12 weeks were put together. TCRdb keeps only in-frame clones here, not all; method: immunoSEQ multiplex PCR. This table holds 72,000 or so clones, roughly 87% found once. V lost 3 bases to trimming and J lost 5 bases, with 13 bases between them. CDR1 is SGHRS, CDR2 YFSETQ, per germline. The CDR3 covers 14 residues. This TCR was recovered from an adult who received the AZD1222 COVID-19 vaccine. The specimen was peripheral blood, collected 28 days after the second AZD1222 dose. The V gene is TRBV5-1, the J gene TRBJ2-3; D is undetermined. The CDR3: CASSSPGSEDTQYF. The CDR3 nucleotides are TGCGCCAGCAGCTCCCCCGGATCGGAAGATACGCAGTATTTT.